This T cell receptor (beta chain) emerged from a study of control samples from healthy donors and cancer patients. This CDR3 has 14 residues. CDR1 is KGHSH and CDR2 is LQKENI in the germline V gene. V was clipped by 3 bases and J by 1 base; unmatched bases: 2. TCRdb keeps only in-frame clones here, not all; method: immunoSEQ multiplex PCR. Of tens of thousands of clones detected, roughly 91% appear once; the ten largest clones hold 7.6%. This chain joins TRBV18 and TRBJ2-7; 8 bases match TRBD1. The source material was blood. This receptor was obtained from an older woman in good health. As DNA, the CDR3 is TGTGCCAGCTCACCTAGGACAGGGTCCTACGAGCAGTACTTC. Residues: CASSPRTGSYEQYF.